This T cell receptor (beta chain) came from a study of shared clonotypes between healthy human individuals. Assay used: immunoSEQ multiplex PCR; TCRdb lists only in-frame clones, some missing. The sample shows about 590,000 clones, 95% to 96% of them seen only once. CD8 cells classed as naive were CD45RO-negative and positively selected for CCR7, excluding terminally differentiated effector memory CD45RA+ cells. Germline-derived CDR1 and CDR2 are SNHLY and FYNNEI. The CDR3 is 15 residues long. The ends lost 1 base at V and 0 bases at J; junction bases unmatched: 1. The chain combines TRBV2 with TRBJ2-7; TRBD2 matches at 9 bases. Sample: naive CD8+ T cells sorted from blood. The TCR comes from a woman under 40 in good health. The CDR3 DNA reads as TGTGCCAGCAGTGAAGGACTAGCGGACTCCTACGAGCAGTACTTC. Protein sequence: CASSEGLADSYEQYF. The variable domain in full, with the rest retrieved from reference TRBV2 and TRBJ2-7, is EPEVTQTPSHQVTQMGQEVILRCVPISNHLYFYWYRQILGQKVEFLVSFYNNEISEKSEIFDDQFSVERPDGSNFTLKIRSTKLEDSAMYFCASSEGLADSYEQYFGPGTRLTVT.